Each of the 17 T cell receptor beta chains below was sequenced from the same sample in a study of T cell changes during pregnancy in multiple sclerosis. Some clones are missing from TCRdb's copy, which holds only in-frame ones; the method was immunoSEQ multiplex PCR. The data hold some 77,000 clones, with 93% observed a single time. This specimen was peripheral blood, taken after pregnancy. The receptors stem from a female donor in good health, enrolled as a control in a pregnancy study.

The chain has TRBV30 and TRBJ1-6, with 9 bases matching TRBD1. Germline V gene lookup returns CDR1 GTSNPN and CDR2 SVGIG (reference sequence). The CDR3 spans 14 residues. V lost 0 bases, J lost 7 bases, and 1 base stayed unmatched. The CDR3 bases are TGTGCCTGGAGTGTTGGGACAGGGAATTCACCCCTCCACTTT. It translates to CAWSVGTGNSPLHF.

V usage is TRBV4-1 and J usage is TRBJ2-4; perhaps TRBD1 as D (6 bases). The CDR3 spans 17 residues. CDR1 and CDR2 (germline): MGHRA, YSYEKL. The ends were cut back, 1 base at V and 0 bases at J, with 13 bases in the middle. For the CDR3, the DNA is TGCGCCAGCAGCCAAGCCGGACAGATTCTAGCCAAAAACATTCAGTACTTC. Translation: CASSQAGQILAKNIQYF.

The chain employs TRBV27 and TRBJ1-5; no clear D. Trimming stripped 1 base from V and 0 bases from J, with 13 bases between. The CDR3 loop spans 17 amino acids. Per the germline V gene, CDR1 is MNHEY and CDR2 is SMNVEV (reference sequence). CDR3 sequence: CASSLFGGGFSNQPQHF. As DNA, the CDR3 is TGTGCCAGCAGTTTATTCGGAGGTGGATTTAGCAATCAGCCCCAGCATTTT.

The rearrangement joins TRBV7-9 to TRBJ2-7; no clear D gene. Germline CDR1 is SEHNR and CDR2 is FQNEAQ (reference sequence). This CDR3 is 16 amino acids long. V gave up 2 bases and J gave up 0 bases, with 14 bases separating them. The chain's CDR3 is CASSLSMGFSSYEQYF. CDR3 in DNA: TGTGCCAGCAGCTTATCAATGGGCTTCAGCTCCTACGAGCAGTACTTC.

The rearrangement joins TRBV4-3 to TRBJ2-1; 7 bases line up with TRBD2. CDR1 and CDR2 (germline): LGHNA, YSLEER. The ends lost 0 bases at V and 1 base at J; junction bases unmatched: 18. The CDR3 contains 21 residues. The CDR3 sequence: CASSQDPLWGEGSYSYNEQFF. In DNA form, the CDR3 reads TGCGCCAGCAGCCAAGATCCTCTGTGGGGGGAGGGATCCTATTCCTACAATGAGCAGTTCTTC.

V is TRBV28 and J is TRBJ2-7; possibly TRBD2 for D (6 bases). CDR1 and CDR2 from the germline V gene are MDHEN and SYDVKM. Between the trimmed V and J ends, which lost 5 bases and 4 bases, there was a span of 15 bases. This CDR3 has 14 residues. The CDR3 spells CASSESRGGYEQYF. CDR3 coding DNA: TGTGCCAGCAGTGAATCCAGAGGAGGGTACGAGCAGTACTTC.

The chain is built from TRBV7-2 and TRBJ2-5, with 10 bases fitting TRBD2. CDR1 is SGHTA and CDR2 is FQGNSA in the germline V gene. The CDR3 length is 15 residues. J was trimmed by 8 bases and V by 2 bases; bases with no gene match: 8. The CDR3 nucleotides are TGTGCCAGCAGCTTAAGCGGGAGGGCCAGGGGAACCCAGTACTTC. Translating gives CASSLSGRARGTQYF.

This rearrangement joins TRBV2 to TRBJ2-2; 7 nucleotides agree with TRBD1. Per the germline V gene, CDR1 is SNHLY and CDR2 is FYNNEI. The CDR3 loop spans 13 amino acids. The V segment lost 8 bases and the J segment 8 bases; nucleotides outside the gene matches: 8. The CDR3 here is CASGAGGGGELFF. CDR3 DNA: TGTGCCAGCGGGGCAGGGGGTGGGGGGGAGCTGTTTTTT.

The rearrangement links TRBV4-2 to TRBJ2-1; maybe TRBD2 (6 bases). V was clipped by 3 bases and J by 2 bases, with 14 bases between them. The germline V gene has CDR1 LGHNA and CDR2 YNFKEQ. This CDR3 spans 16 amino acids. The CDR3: CASSQGGGEPYNEQFF. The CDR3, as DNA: TGTGCCAGCAGCCAGGGGGGAGGAGAGCCCTACAATGAGCAGTTCTTC.

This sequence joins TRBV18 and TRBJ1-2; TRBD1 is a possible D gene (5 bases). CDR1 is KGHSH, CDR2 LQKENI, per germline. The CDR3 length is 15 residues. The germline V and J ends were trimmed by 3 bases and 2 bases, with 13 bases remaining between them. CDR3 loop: CASSPEGQQNYGYTF. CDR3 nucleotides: TGTGCCAGCTCACCGGAGGGGCAGCAAAACTATGGCTACACCTTC.

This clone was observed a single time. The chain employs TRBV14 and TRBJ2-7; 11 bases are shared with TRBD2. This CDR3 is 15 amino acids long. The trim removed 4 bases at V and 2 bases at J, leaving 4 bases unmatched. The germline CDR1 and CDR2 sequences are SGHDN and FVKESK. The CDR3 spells CASSRTSGSPYEQYF. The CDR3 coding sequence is TGTGCCAGCAGCCGGACTAGCGGGTCCCCCTACGAGCAGTACTTC. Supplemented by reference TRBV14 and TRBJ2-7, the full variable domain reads EAGVTQFPSHSVIEKGQTVTLRCDPISGHDNLYWYRRVMGKEIKFLLHFVKESKQDESGMPNNRFLAERTGGTYSTLKVQPAELEDSGVYFCASSRTSGSPYEQYFGPGTRLTVT.

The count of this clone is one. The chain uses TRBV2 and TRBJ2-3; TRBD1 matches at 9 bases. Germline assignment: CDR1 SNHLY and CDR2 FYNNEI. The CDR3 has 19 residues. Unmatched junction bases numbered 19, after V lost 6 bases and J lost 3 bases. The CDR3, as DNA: TGTGCCAGCAGGGGGCCGGGACAGGGCGAATCGTTGAGGACAGATACGCAGTATTTT. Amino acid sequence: CASRGPGQGESLRTDTQYF.

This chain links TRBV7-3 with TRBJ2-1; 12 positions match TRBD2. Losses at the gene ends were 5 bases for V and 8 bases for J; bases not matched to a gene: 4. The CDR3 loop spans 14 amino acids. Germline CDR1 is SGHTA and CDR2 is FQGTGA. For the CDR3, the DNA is TGTGCCAGCAGCCTAGCGGGAGGGCCGGATGAGCAGTTCTTC. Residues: CASSLAGGPDEQFF.

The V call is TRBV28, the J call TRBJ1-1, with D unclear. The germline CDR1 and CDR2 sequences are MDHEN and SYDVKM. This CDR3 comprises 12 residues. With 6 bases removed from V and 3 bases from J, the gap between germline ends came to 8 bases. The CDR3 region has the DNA TGTGCCAGCAGCCTCCCCCACACTGAAGCTTTCTTT. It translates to CASSLPHTEAFF.

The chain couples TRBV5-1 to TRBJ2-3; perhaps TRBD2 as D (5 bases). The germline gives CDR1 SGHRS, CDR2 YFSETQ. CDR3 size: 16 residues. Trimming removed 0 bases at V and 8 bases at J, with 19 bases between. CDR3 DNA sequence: TGCGCCAGCAGCTTGGCTCCGGGGTCCACAACCAGTACGCAGTATTTT. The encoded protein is CASSLAPGSTTSTQYF.

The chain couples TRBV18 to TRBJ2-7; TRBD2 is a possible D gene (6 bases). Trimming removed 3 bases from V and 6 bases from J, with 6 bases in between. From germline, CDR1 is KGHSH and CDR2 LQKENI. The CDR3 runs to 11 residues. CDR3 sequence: CASSPGGEQYF. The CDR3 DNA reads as TGTGCCAGCTCACCGGGGGGCGAGCAGTACTTC.

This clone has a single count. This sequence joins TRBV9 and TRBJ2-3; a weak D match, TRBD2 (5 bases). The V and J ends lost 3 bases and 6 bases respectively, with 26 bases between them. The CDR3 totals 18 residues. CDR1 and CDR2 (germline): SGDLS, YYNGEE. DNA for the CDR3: TGTGCCAGCAGCGCAAGCTTTGGGAGAGGCCAGTCACGGGATACGCAGTATTTT. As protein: CASSASFGRGQSRDTQYF.